These T cell receptor beta chains were read from a single sample in a study of blood T cells in healthy people across ages. In TCRdb, the 5' RACE reads were re-called with MiXCR into one record per CDR3 protein. The top ten clones hold less than 15% of a sample with over 950,000 distinct CDR3 sequences, roughly two fifths of them seen once. What was sequenced was blood. The source is a young man in good health. CDR3s include the opening cysteine and the closing phenylalanine or tryptophan. A D gene is named only where the DNA matches it firmly. Not all rows give a size; the values are once, few, many and, for expanded clones, a class.

j_call: TRBJ2-7; d_call: NA; clone_size: few; v_call: TRBV5-1; cdr3_nt: TGCGCCAGCAGCTTGGATGGAATAGGGGACGACGAGCAGTACTTC; cdr3_aa: CASSLDGIGDDEQYF
j_call: TRBJ2-3; d_call: NA; clone_size: NA; v_call: TRBV3-1; cdr3_nt: TGTGCCAGCAGCCAAGCCGACCGGGATACGCAGTATTTT; cdr3_aa: CASSQADRDTQYF
j_call: TRBJ1-1; d_call: NA; clone_size: few; v_call: TRBV20-1; cdr3_nt: TGCAGTGCTAGTCATCCGCCGAAGCGAACAGGTGACACTGAAGCTTTCTTT; cdr3_aa: CSASHPPKRTGDTEAFF
j_call: TRBJ1-1; d_call: NA; clone_size: once; v_call: TRBV25-1; cdr3_nt: TGTGCCAGCTGCGCACAGGGGAACACTGAAGCTTTCTTT; cdr3_aa: CASCAQGNTEAFF
j_call: TRBJ2-3; d_call: TRBD1; clone_size: NA; v_call: TRBV12-5; cdr3_nt: TGTGCTAGTGGTTTGGGACAGGGCCCAGATACGCAGTATTTT; cdr3_aa: CASGLGQGPDTQYF
j_call: TRBJ1-4; d_call: NA; clone_size: NA; v_call: TRBV20-1; cdr3_nt: TGCAGTGCTAGAGGGCAGTACAATGAAGAACTGTTTTTT; cdr3_aa: CSARGQYNEELFF
j_call: TRBJ2-3; d_call: NA; clone_size: few; v_call: TRBV25-1; cdr3_nt: TGTGCCAGCAGTGGCTACGTCGCTCTCTCAGATACGCAGTATTTT; cdr3_aa: CASSGYVALSDTQYF
j_call: TRBJ2-5; d_call: NA; clone_size: many; v_call: TRBV4-2; cdr3_nt: TGCGCCAGCAGCCAAGATAGACGAGAGACCCAGTACTTC; cdr3_aa: CASSQDRRETQYF
j_call: TRBJ2-1; d_call: TRBD2; clone_size: few; v_call: TRBV5-1; cdr3_nt: TGCGCCAGCAGCTTGGCGGGGGTGGGACTAGCCCTAAGGAATGAGCAGTTCTTC; cdr3_aa: CASSLAGVGLALRNEQFF
j_call: TRBJ2-7; d_call: TRBD2; clone_size: NA; v_call: TRBV20-1; cdr3_nt: TGCAGTGCTAGAGATCGAAAGCGGTTCCGACTAGCGGACAATGAGCAGTACTTC; cdr3_aa: CSARDRKRFRLADNEQYF
j_call: TRBJ1-5; d_call: NA; clone_size: NA; v_call: TRBV7-9; cdr3_nt: TGTGCCAGCAGCCTAGAAGAGGATCAGCCCCAGCATTTT; cdr3_aa: CASSLEEDQPQHF
j_call: TRBJ2-3; d_call: TRBD2; clone_size: few; v_call: TRBV13; cdr3_nt: TGTGCCAGCAGCCCCCACCAAGGACTAGCGGGGGCCCCCTATAGCACAGATACGCAGTATTTT; cdr3_aa: CASSPHQGLAGAPYSTDTQYF
j_call: TRBJ1-1; d_call: TRBD1; clone_size: few; v_call: TRBV6-2/TRBV6-3; cdr3_nt: TGTGCCAGCAGTTACCCCACCGGGACAGGGTCACTGAACACTGAAGCTTTCTTT; cdr3_aa: CASSYPTGTGSLNTEAFF
j_call: TRBJ2-7; d_call: NA; clone_size: few; v_call: TRBV4-1; cdr3_nt: TGCGCCAGCAGCCAAAGTCCTATCTCCTACGAGCAGTACTTC; cdr3_aa: CASSQSPISYEQYF
j_call: TRBJ2-3; d_call: NA; clone_size: few; v_call: TRBV5-5; cdr3_nt: TGTGCCAGCAGCTCCCAGGGGAATCCAGATACGCAGTATTTT; cdr3_aa: CASSSQGNPDTQYF
j_call: TRBJ2-7; d_call: TRBD1; clone_size: NA; v_call: TRBV20-1; cdr3_nt: TGCAGTGCTAGAGATCCGGGACAAGGGACAGGTTACGAGCAGTACTTC; cdr3_aa: CSARDPGQGTGYEQYF
j_call: TRBJ2-3; d_call: NA; clone_size: NA; v_call: TRBV9; cdr3_nt: TGTGCCAGCAGCGTCTCCCTAGCCACAGATACGCAGTATTTT; cdr3_aa: CASSVSLATDTQYF
j_call: TRBJ1-2; d_call: NA; clone_size: many; v_call: TRBV12-3/TRBV12-4; cdr3_nt: TGTGCCAGCAGTTTACCTGGACAAAGGGGCTACACCTTC; cdr3_aa: CASSLPGQRGYTF
j_call: TRBJ2-3; d_call: TRBD1; clone_size: few; v_call: TRBV4-3; cdr3_nt: TGCGCCAGCAGCCAAGAACGGGACACAGGGGGCGATACGCAGTATTTT; cdr3_aa: CASSQERDTGGDTQYF
j_call: TRBJ1-2; d_call: NA; clone_size: NA; v_call: TRBV4-3; cdr3_nt: TGCGCCAGCAGCCAAGATGGCAGAGGCTATGGCTACACCTTC; cdr3_aa: CASSQDGRGYGYTF
j_call: TRBJ1-2; d_call: TRBD1; clone_size: few; v_call: TRBV12-3/TRBV12-4; cdr3_nt: TGTGCCAGCAGCCGCAGCGCCACAGGGGAGAATGGCTACACCTTC; cdr3_aa: CASSRSATGENGYTF
j_call: TRBJ1-5; d_call: TRBD1; clone_size: many; v_call: TRBV12-3/TRBV12-4; cdr3_nt: TGTGCCAGCAGTACCGAAACAGGGGGTCAGCCCCAGCATTTT; cdr3_aa: CASSTETGGQPQHF
j_call: TRBJ1-5; d_call: NA; clone_size: many; v_call: TRBV13; cdr3_nt: TGTGCCAGCAGCCGTGGTCGGAATCAGCCCCAGCATTTT; cdr3_aa: CASSRGRNQPQHF
j_call: TRBJ1-2; d_call: NA; clone_size: once; v_call: TRBV4-3; cdr3_nt: TGCGCCAGCAGCCAAGATTCAGCGGGAACCGGTGACTATGGCTACACCTTC; cdr3_aa: CASSQDSAGTGDYGYTF
j_call: TRBJ1-6; d_call: TRBD1; clone_size: NA; v_call: TRBV20-1; cdr3_nt: TGCAGTGCTACCGGACAGGGATCCTATAATTCACCCCTCCACTTT; cdr3_aa: CSATGQGSYNSPLHF
j_call: TRBJ1-4; d_call: NA; clone_size: few; v_call: TRBV4-1; cdr3_nt: TGCGCCAGCAGCCAAGGGACAGCCCATAATGAAAAACTGTTTTTT; cdr3_aa: CASSQGTAHNEKLFF
j_call: TRBJ2-3; d_call: NA; clone_size: NA; v_call: TRBV7-2; cdr3_nt: TGTGCCAGCAGCTTCCCCGACATAAGCACAGATACGCAGTATTTT; cdr3_aa: CASSFPDISTDTQYF
j_call: TRBJ1-2; d_call: NA; clone_size: NA; v_call: TRBV4-1; cdr3_nt: TGCGCCAGCAGCCAAGATTTAGGCAGTTACTACACCTTC; cdr3_aa: CASSQDLGSYYTF
j_call: TRBJ2-3; d_call: NA; clone_size: few; v_call: TRBV9; cdr3_nt: TGTGCCAGCACCCCGAGGACCCACACAGATACGCAGTATTTT; cdr3_aa: CASTPRTHTDTQYF
j_call: TRBJ1-4; d_call: NA; clone_size: NA; v_call: TRBV5-1; cdr3_nt: TGCGCCAGCAGCTTGGGGGTCAGCCTTGAGGAAAAACTGTTTTTT; cdr3_aa: CASSLGVSLEEKLFF
j_call: TRBJ1-2; d_call: NA; clone_size: NA; v_call: TRBV4-2; cdr3_nt: TGTGCCAGCAGCCAAGGGACACATGGCTACACCTTC; cdr3_aa: CASSQGTHGYTF
j_call: TRBJ2-3; d_call: TRBD2; clone_size: few; v_call: TRBV20-1; cdr3_nt: TGCAGTGCTAGTTTAGCGGGGGTCACAGATACGCAGTATTTT; cdr3_aa: CSASLAGVTDTQYF
j_call: TRBJ2-5; d_call: TRBD2; clone_size: NA; v_call: TRBV7-2; cdr3_nt: TGTGCCAGCAGCTCTTCTAGCGGGGATCTCTATGAGCAGTACTTC; cdr3_aa: CASSSSSGDLYEQYF
j_call: TRBJ2-3; d_call: NA; clone_size: few; v_call: TRBV27; cdr3_nt: TGTGCCAGCAGTTTTAGGGCGGGGAGCTTGACAGATACGCAGTATTTT; cdr3_aa: CASSFRAGSLTDTQYF
j_call: TRBJ2-7; d_call: NA; clone_size: NA; v_call: TRBV7-2; cdr3_nt: TGTGCCAGCAGCTTAGTCCTAGGAGTCGAGCAGTACTTC; cdr3_aa: CASSLVLGVEQYF
j_call: TRBJ2-3; d_call: TRBD1; clone_size: few; v_call: TRBV5-1; cdr3_nt: TGCGCCAGCAGCATAGGGACAGGACCCCTCAGCACAGATACGCAGTATTTT; cdr3_aa: CASSIGTGPLSTDTQYF
j_call: TRBJ1-1; d_call: NA; clone_size: few; v_call: TRBV7-2; cdr3_nt: TGTGCCAGCAGCTCCCGGGACACCCGAGAAGCTTTCTTT; cdr3_aa: CASSSRDTREAFF
j_call: TRBJ1-2; d_call: NA; clone_size: NA; v_call: TRBV28; cdr3_nt: TGTGCCAGCAGTCCTCTTTATGGGGGCTACACCTTC; cdr3_aa: CASSPLYGGYTF
j_call: TRBJ2-7; d_call: NA; clone_size: NA; v_call: TRBV29-1; cdr3_nt: TGCAGCGTTTTTGGTGGGGCAGGGGGGAATGAGCAGTACTTC; cdr3_aa: CSVFGGAGGNEQYF
j_call: TRBJ2-6; d_call: NA; clone_size: few; v_call: TRBV2; cdr3_nt: TGTGCCAGCAGTGAAGTGGGCAGTGCAGCTGGGGCCAACGTCCTGACTTTC; cdr3_aa: CASSEVGSAAGANVLTF
j_call: TRBJ1-2; d_call: TRBD1; clone_size: NA; v_call: TRBV5-1; cdr3_nt: TGCGCCAGCAGCTTCTCCCGGGACAGGACCTATGGCTACACCTTC; cdr3_aa: CASSFSRDRTYGYTF
j_call: TRBJ1-1; d_call: TRBD1; clone_size: NA; v_call: TRBV14; cdr3_nt: TGTGCCAGCAGCCAAGCCAGGGGGCGAACTGAAGCTTTCTTT; cdr3_aa: CASSQARGRTEAFF
j_call: TRBJ1-1; d_call: NA; clone_size: few; v_call: TRBV29-1; cdr3_nt: TGCAGCGTTGGGCGGCTTTTAAACACTGAAGCTTTCTTT; cdr3_aa: CSVGRLLNTEAFF
j_call: TRBJ2-3; d_call: TRBD2; clone_size: few; v_call: TRBV28; cdr3_nt: TGTGCCAGCAGTTCGACTAGCGGGGGGGCTCATACGCAGTATTTT; cdr3_aa: CASSSTSGGAHTQYF